These 20 T cell receptor beta chains came from one sample sequenced in a study of CXCR3-negative and CXCR3-positive naive CD8 T cells. Their antigens are not known. UMI-tagged TRB cDNA libraries were built via 5' RACE. TCRdb re-analyzed the 5' RACE reads; it lists each CDR3 protein once, without DNA. Seen in this sample are 150,000 to 180,000 distinct CDR3 sequences; the ten most common clones hold 0.45% to 0.55%. Regarding the study as a whole: Researchers report that CXCR3-positive naive cells carry more hydrophobic TRB CDR3s than CXCR3-negative naive cells.

Sequencing used naive CXCR3+ CD8+ T cells from blood. Regarding subset: CD45RO-CCR7+CD27+CD95- naive CD8+ T cells expressing CXCR3 (TNR3+). Source of these receptors: a human donor in good health. Some clones in this sample may be carry-over from other donors' samples.

The V and J genes are TRBV21-1 and TRBJ1-6. TRBV21-1 has pseudogene status. This CDR3 spans 16 amino acids. The CDR3 protein is CASSRPDIGPNSPLHF.

The V and J genes are TRBV20-1 and TRBJ2-7; TCRdb's D call of TRBD2 is untestable without DNA. Germline assignment: CDR1 DFQATT and CDR2 SNEGSKA (reference sequence). The CDR3 is 16 residues long. The CDR3 here is CSARDWAGTNSYEQYF.

The chain recombines TRBV13 with TRBJ2-1; lacking DNA, the TRBD1 call made by TCRdb goes unchecked. In germline, CDR1 is PRHDT, CDR2 FYEKMQ (reference sequence). The CDR3 covers 13 residues. CDR3 in amino acids: CASSLQGANEQFF. Supplemented by reference TRBV13 and TRBJ2-1, the full variable domain reads AAGVIQSPRHLIKEKRETATLKCYPIPRHDTVYWYQQGPGQDPQFLISFYEKMQSDKGSIPDRFSAQQFSDYHSELNMSSLELGDSALYFCASSLQGANEQFFGPGTRLTVL.

V is TRBV19 and J is TRBJ1-5; TCRdb returns TRBD1, unconfirmable since there is no DNA. The CDR3 consists of 16 residues. Germline V gives CDR1 LNHDA, CDR2 SQIVND (reference sequence). Here the CDR3 reads CASTIGGRGSNQPQHF.

The J gene is TRBJ2-1, the V gene TRBV5-1; TCRdb gives TRBD1 as the D gene, but with no DNA this cannot be confirmed. Germline V gene data show CDR1 as SGHRS and CDR2 as YFSETQ. This CDR3 has 13 amino acids. The CDR3 protein is CASRQSGANEQFF.

V gene TRBV5-6 combines with J gene TRBJ2-3; TCRdb calls TRBD2, which cannot be checked without DNA. CDR1 and CDR2 from the germline V gene are SGHDT and YYEEEE. The CDR3 length is 16 residues. This CDR3 reads CASSLVGGWDTDTQYF.

The gene calls are TRBV5-1 and TRBJ1-1; with no DNA, the TCRdb D assignment of TRBD1 cannot be verified. Germline V gene data show CDR1 as SGHRS and CDR2 as YFSETQ. This CDR3 has 13 residues. The chain's CDR3 is CASSWGQGTEAFF.

The chain recombines TRBV12-3 or TRBV12-4 with TRBJ2-5; TCRdb proposes TRBD1, but this gene call is untestable without DNA. This CDR3 spans 13 amino acids. The CDR3: CASRKQGAETQYF.

The V and J genes are TRBV12-3 or TRBV12-4 and TRBJ1-3; the TCRdb call, TRBD1, lacks DNA for checking. This CDR3 has 16 amino acids. CDR3 region: CASSSWTGVTGNTIYF.

V is TRBV19 and J is TRBJ1-5; TCRdb reports TRBD1, a call that lacks DNA to check it against. Germline-derived CDR1 and CDR2 are LNHDA and SQIVND (reference sequence). There are 15 residues in the CDR3. CDR3 loop: CASSDRVEGNQPQHF.

The genes are TRBV20-1 and TRBJ2-5; TCRdb outputs TRBD1, but without DNA this stays unchecked. The CDR3 contains 14 residues. The germline CDR1 and CDR2 sequences are DFQATT and SNEGSKA (reference sequence). The CDR3 sequence is CSAKDSGVRETQYF.

This chain links TRBV28 with TRBJ2-1; TCRdb names TRBD1, which stays unverified in the absence of DNA. The CDR3 has 16 residues. Per germline, CDR1 MDHEN and CDR2 SYDVKM. CDR3 protein: CASSLWGQGVNNEQFF.

The V call is TRBV5-5, the J call TRBJ2-1. This CDR3 comprises 16 residues. Germline CDR1 reads SGHKS; CDR2 reads YYEKEE (reference sequence). CDR3 sequence: CASILDFASSYNEQFF.

This chain joins TRBV4-2 and TRBJ2-7; without DNA, the TCRdb call of TRBD1 cannot be checked. The CDR3 spans 15 residues. Germline assignment: CDR1 LGHNA and CDR2 YNFKEQ. CDR3: CASSQGTESSYEQYF.

The rearrangement links TRBV6-5 to TRBJ2-3. Germline V gene sequence: CDR1 MNHEY, CDR2 SVGAGI. The CDR3 contains 13 residues. CDR3 protein: CASSYTDADTQYF.

The chain employs TRBV20-1 and TRBJ2-1; as DNA is missing, the TRBD1 call by TCRdb cannot be tested. Germline V gene sequence: CDR1 DFQATT, CDR2 SNEGSKA (reference sequence). This CDR3 has 14 residues. The CDR3 here is CSAPGQERYNEQFF.

V and J are TRBV20-1 and TRBJ2-1; TCRdb calls TRBD2, which cannot be checked without DNA. The CDR3 is 13 residues long. Germline CDR1 DFQATT, CDR2 SNEGSKA (reference sequence). The chain's CDR3 is CSARTSGRTEQFF.

V gene TRBV27 combines with J gene TRBJ2-7; the D call from TCRdb, TRBD1, cannot be confirmed without DNA. Germline V lookup: CDR1 MNHEY, CDR2 SMNVEV (reference sequence). The CDR3 extends over 16 amino acids. The CDR3 is CASSLSAGQAIYEQYF.

The rearrangement links TRBV19 to TRBJ2-7; as DNA is missing, the TRBD1 call by TCRdb cannot be tested. Germline CDR1 and CDR2: LNHDA and SQIVND (reference sequence). The CDR3 is made up of 15 amino acids. CDR3 in amino acids: CASSRDRGRSYEQYF. Drawing the rest from reference TRBV19 and TRBJ2-7, the complete variable domain is DGGITQSPKYLFRKEGQNVTLSCEQNLNHDAMYWYRQDPGQGLRLIYYSQIVNDFQKGDIAEGYSVSREKKESFPLTVTSAQKNPTAFYLCASSRDRGRSYEQYFGPGTRLTVT.

V and J are TRBV11-2 and TRBJ2-1. Germline V gene sequence: CDR1 SGHAT, CDR2 FQNNGV. The CDR3 length is 16 residues. CDR3: CASSFLTKLNGNGQFF.